These 24 T cell receptor beta chains share one sample of origin, sequenced in a study of shared clonotypes between healthy human individuals (dated by TCRdb to the early 2020s). CD8 naive samples consisted of CD45RO-negative cells that were positively selected for CCR7, yielding a CD45RA+CCR7+ population without TemRA cells. The method was the immunoSEQ multiplex PCR assay. TCRdb limited this immuneACCESS table to in-frame rearrangements with V and J called. A share of clones is missing; checked studies link under half to unresolved V genes, and the rest is unexplained. In this sample the table shows fewer than 850,000 clones, around 96% of which occur a single time. The ten largest clones add up to under 0.3% of the sample. The sample consisted of naive CD8+ T cells sorted from blood. The intended sense of this specimen's cell subset or site label: CD45RA+CCR7+. These receptors came from a man aged 25-45 years in good health.

A single count supports this clone. The V and J genes are TRBV5-1 and TRBJ2-7, with 8 positions matching TRBD1. Germline assignment: CDR1 SGHRS and CDR2 YFSETQ. This CDR3 spans 15 amino acids. V shed 2 bases and J 0 bases; nucleotides not matched to a gene: 4. CDR3 loop: CASSLSGGDSYEQYF. The CDR3 DNA sequence: TGCGCCAGCAGCTTATCAGGGGGCGACTCCTACGAGCAGTACTTC.

The chain employs TRBV29-1 and TRBJ2-2; maybe TRBD1 (6 bases). The CDR3 extends over 16 amino acids. Germline CDR1 and CDR2: SQVTM and ANQGSEA. With 4 bases removed from V and 4 bases from J, the gap between germline ends came to 19 bases. CDR3 in DNA: TGCAGCGTTGTTGGGGCATCAGGGGTCGGCACCGGGGAGCTGTTTTTT. This translates into CSVVGASGVGTGELFF.

This chain uses TRBV6-1 with TRBJ2-1; D is ambiguous. This CDR3 contains 14 residues. Germline V lookup: CDR1 MNHNS, CDR2 SASEGT. Trimming cost V 6 bases and J 2 bases, with 11 bases left between them. The CDR3: CASSYTAAYNEQFF. CDR3 DNA: TGTGCCAGCAGCTACACCGCCGCCTACAATGAGCAGTTCTTC.

The chain has TRBV27 and TRBJ2-3; TRBD2 agrees at 12 bases. The ends lost 8 bases at V and 4 bases at J; junction bases unmatched: 7. CDR3 length: 15 amino acids. The germline CDR1 and CDR2 sequences are MNHEY and SMNVEV (reference sequence). The CDR3 region has the DNA TGTGCCAGCCTTCTAGCGGGAGGGCCGGCAGATACGCAGTATTTT. Encoded protein: CASLLAGGPADTQYF.

The gene calls are TRBV29-1 and TRBJ2-1, with D possibly being TRBD2 (6 bases). This CDR3 contains 12 residues. The germline gives CDR1 SQVTM, CDR2 ANQGSEA. V was cut by 3 bases and J by 5 bases, with 8 bases left in between. This chain's CDR3 is CSVEAGNNEQFF. The CDR3 nucleotides are TGCAGCGTTGAGGCGGGAAACAATGAGCAGTTCTTC.

The chain combines TRBV6-1 with TRBJ2-7; D unresolved. The length of the CDR3 is 11 residues. Germline CDR1 and CDR2: MNHNS and SASEGT. Trimming cost V 6 bases and J 4 bases, with 7 bases left between them. The CDR3 here is CASRIDYEQYF. The CDR3 coding sequence is TGTGCCAGCAGGATTGATTACGAGCAGTACTTC.

J is TRBJ1-1 and V is TRBV6-6; 9 bases agree with TRBD1. Germline V gives CDR1 MNHNY, CDR2 SVGAGI (reference sequence). The junction had 5 bases not matched to a gene; V was cut back by 6 bases and J by 3 bases. The CDR3 totals 14 residues. The CDR3, as DNA: TGTGCCAGCAGCCCCGACAGGGGGTACACTGAAGCTTTCTTT. It is translated as CASSPDRGYTEAFF.

V and J are TRBV5-1 and TRBJ2-7, with 7 bases aligning to TRBD1. The CDR3 spans 15 residues. J lost 5 bases, V lost 2 bases, and 10 bases had no gene match. Per germline, CDR1 SGHRS and CDR2 YFSETQ. This chain's CDR3 is CASSLLTGDGDEQYF. DNA of the CDR3: TGCGCCAGCAGCTTACTAACAGGGGACGGGGACGAGCAGTACTTC.

The J gene is TRBJ2-1, the V gene TRBV9; 8 bases match TRBD2. Trimming at V came to 4 bases and at J to 4 bases, leaving 13 bases not matched to a gene. The CDR3 is made up of 17 amino acids. CDR1 and CDR2 (germline): SGDLS, YYNGEE. The CDR3 reads CASSPGSGLVPYNEQFF. CDR3 DNA: TGTGCCAGCAGCCCCGGATCGGGACTAGTCCCGTACAATGAGCAGTTCTTC.

This chain uses TRBV9 with TRBJ2-2; D gene ambiguous. V was cut by 3 bases and J by 7 bases, with 4 bases left in between. This CDR3 is built from 11 residues. The germline V gene has CDR1 SGDLS and CDR2 YYNGEE. The CDR3 sequence: CASSADGELFF. The CDR3 nucleotides read TGTGCCAGCAGCGCAGACGGGGAGCTGTTTTTT.

The J gene is TRBJ2-7, the V gene TRBV28; D remains unclear. With 5 bases removed from V and 7 bases from J, the gap between germline ends came to 12 bases. Germline loops: CDR1 MDHEN, CDR2 SYDVKM. The CDR3 contains 12 residues. The CDR3 spells CASSRQAAEQYF. The CDR3 DNA sequence: TGTGCCAGCAGTCGCCAAGCCGCGGAGCAGTACTTC.

The chain carries TRBV18 and TRBJ1-1; perhaps TRBD1 as D (6 bases). The germline V gene has CDR1 KGHSH and CDR2 LQKENI. Trimming stripped 6 bases from V and 3 bases from J, with 20 bases between. The CDR3 contains 16 residues. CDR3 residues: CASSRYGGGEYTEAFF. The CDR3 DNA reads as TGTGCCAGCTCCCGGTATGGAGGGGGTGAGTACACTGAAGCTTTCTTT.

The V gene is TRBV27, the J gene TRBJ1-2; TRBD1 is a possible D gene (6 bases). The CDR3 loop spans 13 amino acids. V dropped 9 bases and J dropped 4 bases, with 15 bases sitting between them. CDR1 is MNHEY and CDR2 is SMNVEV in the germline V gene (reference sequence). CDR3 DNA: TGTGCCAGTAGGGGGGCCCCCCTCTATGGCTACACCTTC. The encoded protein is CASRGAPLYGYTF.

This clone was seen once. The gene calls are TRBV10-2 and TRBJ1-1, with D possibly matching TRBD1 (5 bases). The V and J ends lost 0 bases and 1 base respectively, with 9 bases between them. Germline lookup yields CDR1 WSHSY and CDR2 SAAADI. CDR3 length: 15 residues. CDR3 protein: CASSESLGENTEAFF. The CDR3 DNA reads as TGCGCCAGCAGTGAGTCGTTAGGGGAGAACACTGAAGCTTTCTTT.

The table lists this clone with a count of one. Other DNA sequences in this sample translate to the same CDR3. V and J are TRBV5-5 and TRBJ2-7; 10 nucleotides match TRBD1. The CDR3 totals 14 residues. The V gene end was trimmed by 0 bases and the J gene end by 4 bases; junction bases not matched to a gene: 1. Germline values: CDR1 SGHKS, CDR2 YYEKEE (reference sequence). CDR3 amino acids: CASSLADRGYEQYF. CDR3 bases: TGTGCCAGCAGCTTGGCGGACAGGGGGTACGAGCAGTACTTC.

The V gene is TRBV5-1, the J gene TRBJ1-5; the D is unclear. Germline CDR1 reads SGHRS; CDR2 reads YFSETQ. V gave up 4 bases and J gave up 5 bases, with 10 bases separating them. The CDR3 spans 13 residues. CDR3 bases: TGCGCCAGCAGCAAAGTGCCTGATCAGCCCCAGCATTTT. Its protein product is CASSKVPDQPQHF. The whole variable domain, remainder taken from reference TRBV5-1 and TRBJ1-5, is KAGVTQTPRYLIKTRGQQVTLSCSPISGHRSVSWYQQTPGQGLQFLFEYFSETQRNKGNFPGRFSGRQFSNSRSEMNVSTLELGDSALYLCASSKVPDQPQHFGDGTRLSIL.

V usage is TRBV28 and J usage is TRBJ2-7; a possible D gene is TRBD2 (6 bases). CDR1 MDHEN and CDR2 SYDVKM come from the germline V gene. Trimming stripped 5 bases from V and 2 bases from J, with 19 bases between. This CDR3 has 16 amino acids. The CDR3 spells CASSPSPGTPTYEQYF. The CDR3 nucleotides read TGTGCCAGCAGTCCTTCCCCCGGGACTCCTACCTACGAGCAGTACTTC. Based on the CDR3 plus reference TRBV28 and TRBJ2-7, the full variable domain is DVKVTQSSRYLVKRTGEKVFLECVQDMDHENMFWYRQDPGLGLRLIYFSYDVKMKEKGDIPEGYSVSREKKERFSLILESASTNQTSMYLCASSPSPGTPTYEQYFGPGTRLTVT.

This rearrangement joins TRBV7-9 to TRBJ1-1; D is ambiguous. Germline V gene sequence: CDR1 SEHNR, CDR2 FQNEAQ (reference sequence). The V gene lost 5 bases and the J gene lost 5 bases, with 9 bases spanning the gap. The CDR3 is 12 residues long. CDR3 sequence reads: CASSPGWTEAFF. The DNA for the CDR3 is TGTGCCAGCAGCCCCGGGTGGACTGAAGCTTTCTTT.

CDR3 amino acids: CASSEGSVVSGDYEQYF. The CDR3 nucleotides are TGTGCCAGCAGTGAGGGGTCCGTTGTTAGCGGGGACTACGAGCAGTACTTC. V gene TRBV2 combines with J gene TRBJ2-7; 8 nucleotides line up with TRBD2. V dropped 3 bases and J dropped 3; count of bases not matched to a gene: 13. CDR1 and CDR2 from the germline V gene are SNHLY and FYNNEI. The CDR3 has 17 amino acids.

CDR3: CASRTGLAGDFSYEQYF. Written as DNA, the CDR3 is TGTGCCAGCAGAACGGGGCTAGCGGGAGATTTTTCCTACGAGCAGTACTTC. The chain couples TRBV27 to TRBJ2-7; 10 positions agree with TRBD2. The CDR3 runs to 17 residues. Per the germline V gene, CDR1 is MNHEY and CDR2 is SMNVEV (reference sequence). V shed 6 bases, J shed 1 base, and the junction held 12 bases outside the gene matches.

The genes are TRBV29-1 and TRBJ2-7; D not certain. V gave up 4 bases and J gave up 0 bases, with 7 bases separating them. CDR1 is SQVTM, CDR2 ANQGSEA, per germline. This CDR3 is 12 amino acids long. The DNA of the CDR3 is TGCAGCGTTGCCTCGGCCTCCTACGAGCAGTACTTC. This sequence encodes CSVASASYEQYF.

V is TRBV14 and J is TRBJ2-3, with D possibly TRBD2 on 5 matching bases. The CDR3 sequence is 14 residues long. Trimming removed 3 bases at V and 7 bases at J, with 14 bases between. The germline V gene encodes CDR1 SGHDN and CDR2 FVKESK. CDR3 nucleotides: TGTGCCAGCAGCCAGTCTCGGGATAGGTATACGCAGTATTTT. Translated: CASSQSRDRYTQYF.

The genes are TRBV28 and TRBJ1-3; weak D call: TRBD1 (6 bases). The germline V gene encodes CDR1 MDHEN and CDR2 SYDVKM. V shed 2 bases and J shed 0 bases, with 23 bases lying between them. The CDR3 length is 20 residues. The CDR3 region has the DNA TGTGCCAGCAGTTTAGTGCTCGCAGGGGACTCTACCATCTCTGGAAACACCATATATTTT. This codes for CASSLVLAGDSTISGNTIYF. The full variable domain, its missing parts supplied by reference TRBV28 and TRBJ1-3, is DVKVTQSSRYLVKRTGEKVFLECVQDMDHENMFWYRQDPGLGLRLIYFSYDVKMKEKGDIPEGYSVSREKKERFSLILESASTNQTSMYLCASSLVLAGDSTISGNTIYFGEGSWLTVV.

The chain couples TRBV11-2 to TRBJ2-1, with TRBD2 identical over 7 bases. The ends lost 5 bases at V and 2 bases at J; junction bases unmatched: 12. Germline loops: CDR1 SGHAT, CDR2 FQNNGV. The CDR3 covers 17 residues. This chain's CDR3 is CASSPMTSTMTYNEQFF. The CDR3 coding sequence is TGTGCCAGCAGCCCAATGACTAGCACGATGACCTACAATGAGCAGTTCTTC.